The 24 T cell receptor beta chains below all came from one sample that was sequenced in a study of blood T cell repertoires in COVID-19. Sequenced by immunoSEQ multiplex PCR; TCRdb stores in-frame clones only, minus some. The table has roughly 100,000 clones, approximately 76% seen once. The sequencing sample was made of peripheral blood. All receptors come from a woman aged 70-85 years with acute or convalescent COVID-19.

The sample holds one count of this clone. J is TRBJ2-1 and V is TRBV10-2, with D maybe TRBD1 (6 bases). This CDR3 contains 18 residues. Trimming left V 2 bases short and J 0 bases short, with 17 bases between. In germline, CDR1 is WSHSY, CDR2 SAAADI. Written as DNA, the CDR3 is TGCGCCAGCAGTGAGCACCGGGACACCCGGAGCTCCTACAATGAGCAGTTCTTC. Translation: CASSEHRDTRSSYNEQFF.

In this sample, this clone turned up a few times. This chain joins TRBV12-3 or TRBV12-4 and TRBJ1-2, with a weak D call TRBD1 (6 bases). The V gene lost 2 bases and the J gene lost 8 bases, with 12 bases spanning the gap. The CDR3 has 13 residues. Written as DNA, the CDR3 is TGTGCCAGCAGTTTAACGGGCGGGGGCGGCTACACCTTC. Its protein product is CASSLTGGGGYTF.

This clone has a handful of counts. J is TRBJ1-1 and V is TRBV12-3 or TRBV12-4; tentatively, D is TRBD1 (5 bases). V was pared by 3 bases and J by 3 bases, with 8 bases between. The length of the CDR3 is 13 residues. CDR3 sequence reads: CASSLSGYTEAFF. The CDR3 region has the DNA TGTGCCAGCAGTTTGTCAGGGTACACTGAAGCTTTCTTT.

The chain has TRBV18 and TRBJ2-7, with TRBD1 identical over 9 bases. The CDR3 contains 15 residues. V gave up 3 bases and J gave up 2 bases; unmatched junction bases: 5. CDR1 is KGHSH, CDR2 LQKENI, per germline. CDR3 residues: CASSPAGQGTYEQYF. CDR3 nucleotide sequence: TGTGCCAGCTCACCTGCAGGACAGGGGACCTACGAGCAGTACTTC.

This clone was counted a few times. V gene TRBV7-6 combines with J gene TRBJ1-2; D not resolved. The CDR3 loop spans 14 amino acids. Between the trimmed V and J ends, which lost 5 bases and 2 bases, there was a span of 12 bases. The germline V gene encodes CDR1 SGHVS and CDR2 FNYEAQ. The CDR3 sequence is CASSPRGVNYGYTF. CDR3 nucleotides: TGTGCCAGCAGCCCCCGCGGCGTGAACTATGGCTACACCTTC.

The chain joins TRBV7-9 to TRBJ1-4; weak D call: TRBD1 (6 bases). V was trimmed by 5 bases and J by 7 bases, leaving 17 bases between them. Germline values: CDR1 SEHNR, CDR2 FQNEAQ (reference sequence). The CDR3 is 15 amino acids. CDR3 region: CASSALQGPSEKLFF. The CDR3 DNA reads TGTGCCAGCAGCGCGCTACAGGGACCGAGTGAAAAACTGTTTTTT.

This chain joins TRBV15 and TRBJ2-5, with a weak D call TRBD1 (6 bases). V lost 3 bases and J 4 bases, leaving 15 bases between the germline ends. CDR1 and CDR2 (germline): LNHNV, YYDKDF (reference sequence). This CDR3 spans 15 amino acids. Here the CDR3 reads CATSRTGTMGETQYF. CDR3 bases: TGTGCCACCAGCAGGACCGGGACAATGGGAGAGACCCAGTACTTC. Full variable domain (outside the CDR3, taken from reference TRBV15 and TRBJ2-5): DAMVIQNPRYQVTQFGKPVTLSCSQTLNHNVMYWYQQKSSQAPKLLFHYYDKDFNNEADTPDNFQSRRPNTSFCFLDIRSPGLGDTAMYLCATSRTGTMGETQYFGPGTRLLVL.

The chain is built from TRBV6-2 or TRBV6-3 and TRBJ2-1, with no clear D. V lost 0 bases, J lost 5 bases, and 8 bases lay in between. The germline CDR1 and CDR2 sequences are MNHEY and SVGEGT. The CDR3 runs 14 residues. In nucleotides, the CDR3 is TGTGCCAGCAGTTACTCGTTGTCCAACAATGAGCAGTTCTTC. Amino acid sequence: CASSYSLSNNEQFF.

The J gene is TRBJ1-6, the V gene TRBV5-6, with 10 bases lining up with TRBD1. Trimming took 1 base from V and 9 from J; bases not matched to a gene: 7. This CDR3 has 16 amino acids. CDR1 and CDR2 (germline): SGHDT, YYEEEE. The CDR3 sequence: CASSLISGQGTSPLHF. The CDR3 nucleotides are TGTGCCAGCAGCTTGATCTCGGGACAGGGGACTTCACCCCTCCACTTT.

This chain uses TRBV12-3 or TRBV12-4 with TRBJ1-3; D unclear. This CDR3 is built from 12 residues. V lost 6 bases to trimming and J lost 3 bases, with 6 bases between them. DNA of the CDR3: TGTGCCAGCAGGAACAATGGAAACACCATATATTTT. Translated, it gives CASRNNGNTIYF.

The V and J genes are TRBV9 and TRBJ1-4; TRBD1 agrees at 10 bases. The CDR3 is 14 amino acids. The V segment lost 3 bases and the J segment 8 bases; nucleotides outside the gene matches: 4. Germline V gives CDR1 SGDLS, CDR2 YYNGEE. The CDR3 spells CASSAGQGGEKLFF. Written as DNA, the CDR3 is TGTGCCAGCAGCGCCGGACAGGGGGGCGAAAAACTGTTTTTT.

This clone has only one observation. The V and J genes are TRBV14 and TRBJ2-7; 8 nucleotides agree with TRBD1. Germline V CDR1 and CDR2: SGHDN, FVKESK. V dropped 0 bases and J dropped 2; count of bases not matched to a gene: 9. The CDR3 totals 17 residues. The CDR3 spells CASSQDYAGGFTYEQYF. DNA for the CDR3: TGTGCCAGCAGCCAAGATTACGCAGGGGGCTTTACCTACGAGCAGTACTTC. Based on the CDR3 plus reference TRBV14 and TRBJ2-7, the full variable domain is EAGVTQFPSHSVIEKGQTVTLRCDPISGHDNLYWYRRVMGKEIKFLLHFVKESKQDESGMPNNRFLAERTGGTYSTLKVQPAELEDSGVYFCASSQDYAGGFTYEQYFGPGTRLTVT.

This clone has only a few counts. This rearrangement joins TRBV15 to TRBJ2-2, with 7 bases lining up with TRBD2. V dropped 4 bases and J dropped 0; count of bases not matched to a gene: 2. The CDR3 extends over 15 amino acids. Germline V gene lookup returns CDR1 LNHNV and CDR2 YYDKDF (reference sequence). This CDR3 is CATSTAGANTGELFF. The CDR3 DNA sequence: TGTGCCACCAGCACGGCGGGGGCGAACACCGGGGAGCTGTTTTTT.

This clone was recorded only once. V and J are TRBV7-2 and TRBJ2-7; 15 nucleotides match TRBD2. CDR1 and CDR2 (germline): SGHTA, FQGNSA. CDR3 size: 19 residues. J lost 3 bases, V lost 1 base, and 10 bases had no gene match. CDR3 amino acids: CASSLGPRTSGGAIYEQYF. CDR3 nucleotide sequence: TGTGCCAGCAGCTTAGGCCCCCGGACTAGCGGGGGGGCTATCTACGAGCAGTACTTC.

The chain employs TRBV6-5 and TRBJ2-7; D not certain. The CDR3 contains 13 residues. V was cut by 7 bases and J by 2 bases, with 12 bases left in between. CDR1 is MNHEY and CDR2 is SVGAGI in the germline V gene. The CDR3 spells CASKGDPTYEQYF. In DNA form, the CDR3 reads TGTGCCAGCAAAGGAGATCCTACCTACGAGCAGTACTTC.

This chain joins TRBV7-6 and TRBJ2-3, with 8 bases fitting TRBD2. J gave up 1 base and V 8 bases, and 17 bases lay outside the gene matches. CDR1 and CDR2 from the germline V gene are SGHVS and FNYEAQ. The CDR3 is 18 amino acids. The CDR3 DNA sequence: TGTGCCAGCGGGCGGGGTAGCGGGGTCCGGGAGGGCACAGATACGCAGTATTTT. The encoded protein is CASGRGSGVREGTDTQYF.

This clone has more than one count but fewer than ten. The gene calls are TRBV6-5 and TRBJ2-3, with TRBD1 identical over 10 bases. Per the germline V gene, CDR1 is MNHEY and CDR2 is SVGAGI. The J segment lost 6 bases and the V segment lost 1 base, leaving 4 bases of the junction unmatched. The CDR3 covers 15 residues. DNA for the CDR3: TGTGCCAGCAGTTACTTGACAGGGGGCCACGATACGCAGTATTTT. This sequence encodes CASSYLTGGHDTQYF.

The table lists this clone with a count of one. J is TRBJ1-6 and V is TRBV12-3 or TRBV12-4; TRBD1 matches at 9 bases. The CDR3 is made up of 13 amino acids. J was trimmed by 9 bases and V by 5 bases; bases with no gene match: 2. This CDR3 reads CASSGQGISPLHF. The DNA for the CDR3 is TGTGCCAGCAGTGGACAGGGGATTTCACCCCTCCACTTT.

This chain uses TRBV18 with TRBJ1-1, with D perhaps matching TRBD1 (5 bases). Trimming cost V 5 bases and J 8 bases, with 15 bases left between them. Germline loops: CDR1 KGHSH, CDR2 LQKENI. This CDR3 has 13 amino acids. CDR3 sequence: CASSTTPGLEAFF. The CDR3 DNA sequence: TGTGCCAGCTCAACCACCCCGGGACTAGAAGCTTTCTTT.

The chain employs TRBV6-5 and TRBJ1-1, with D hard to call. Germline CDR1 is MNHEY and CDR2 is SVGAGI. CDR3 length equals 13 residues. V was cut by 0 bases and J by 5 bases, with 7 bases left in between. CDR3: CASSYSTRTEAFF. The CDR3 DNA reads TGTGCCAGCAGTTACTCGACGAGGACTGAAGCTTTCTTT.

The chain recombines TRBV7-9 with TRBJ1-4; 7 bases are shared with TRBD1. Trimming at V came to 3 bases and at J to 0 bases, leaving 4 bases not matched to a gene. CDR3 length: 16 amino acids. Germline CDR1 and CDR2: SEHNR and FQNEAQ (reference sequence). CDR3 amino acids: CASSFRDSSTNEKLFF. In DNA form, the CDR3 reads TGTGCCAGCAGCTTCCGGGACAGCTCAACTAATGAAAAACTGTTTTTT.

This chain links TRBV7-2 with TRBJ1-1, with TRBD1 as a possible D gene (5 bases). CDR3 length equals 13 residues. Trimming stripped 5 bases from V and 8 bases from J, with 15 bases between. Germline-derived CDR1 and CDR2 are SGHTA and FQGNSA. The CDR3 coding sequence is TGTGCCAGCAGCGCAGACAGAAATTTAGAAGCTTTCTTT. This sequence encodes CASSADRNLEAFF.

The chain carries TRBV19 and TRBJ2-1; the match to TRBD1 covers 9 bases. V lost 4 bases and J lost 6; bases outside the gene matches: 4. The CDR3 length is 14 residues. From germline, CDR1 is LNHDA and CDR2 SQIVND (reference sequence). The CDR3 coding sequence is TGTGCCAGTAGTAGGGGACAGGGTGTCAATGAGCAGTTCTTC. Translated: CASSRGQGVNEQFF.

The table lists this clone with a few counts. This chain links TRBV4-1 with TRBJ1-5; D unresolved. The CDR3 is 15 residues long. V shed 1 base and J shed 1 base, with 8 bases lying between them. Germline-derived CDR1 and CDR2 are MGHRA and YSYEKL. DNA of the CDR3: TGCGCCAGCAGCCAAGGTCGGGAGAGCAATCAGCCCCAGCATTTT. It specifies CASSQGRESNQPQHF.